These 25 T cell receptor beta chains share one sample of origin, sequenced in a study of T cells after posttransplantation cyclophosphamide. TCRdb keeps only in-frame clones here, not all; method: immunoSEQ multiplex PCR. The sample holds about 22,000 clones, roughly 97% seen once. Cells defined as naive were viable CD3+CD4+ or CD3+CD8+ and CCR7+CD45RA+CD45RO-CD95-CD27+CD28+. Sequencing was done on a sample of naive CD4+ T cells sorted from PBMCs. Receptors were obtained from a middle-aged man in good health, CMV-negative, and a related stem cell transplant donor.

The chain has TRBV11-2 and TRBJ2-3; D might be TRBD2 (7 bases). Germline V gene data show CDR1 as SGHAT and CDR2 as FQNNGV. The CDR3 is 14 residues long. V was clipped by 7 bases and J by 7 bases, with 18 bases between them. The CDR3 nucleotides read TGTGCCAGCACCCCTCTTGGGGGGGCGAATACGCAGTATTTT. It codes for CASTPLGGANTQYF.

The rearrangement joins TRBV6-1 to TRBJ1-2; the match to TRBD1 covers 10 bases. Germline V gene sequence: CDR1 MNHNS, CDR2 SASEGT. V lost 6 bases and J lost 1; bases outside the gene matches: 5. The CDR3 has 15 residues. CDR3 DNA sequence: TGTGCCAGCAGACAGGACAGGGGGGATAACTATGGCTACACCTTC. Translating gives CASRQDRGDNYGYTF.

V and J are TRBV11-1 and TRBJ2-1; TRBD1 matches 9 bases. Germline CDR1 SGHAT, CDR2 FQDESV (reference sequence). The CDR3 is made up of 17 amino acids. V lost 0 bases, J lost 1 base, and 4 bases stayed unmatched. This CDR3 is CASSLAQTGGSYNEQFF. The CDR3, as DNA: TGTGCCAGCAGCTTAGCCCAGACAGGGGGATCCTACAATGAGCAGTTCTTC.

The genes are TRBV7-9 and TRBJ2-3; 7 bases line up with TRBD2. The CDR3 is made up of 15 amino acids. With V trimmed by 2 bases and J by 4 bases, 6 bases remained unmatched. Germline CDR1 reads SEHNR; CDR2 reads FQNEAQ (reference sequence). The CDR3 spells CASSLRAGVADTQYF. The DNA of the CDR3 is TGTGCCAGCAGCTTAAGGGCGGGAGTTGCAGATACGCAGTATTTT.

The chain is built from TRBV10-3 and TRBJ2-1, with D possibly TRBD2 on 6 matching bases. This CDR3 comprises 15 residues. CDR1 ENHRY and CDR2 SYGVKD come from the germline V gene. The V and J ends lost 0 bases and 3 bases respectively, with 9 bases between them. CDR3 DNA: TGTGCCATCAGTGAGTCTGGGGGGATCTACAATGAGCAGTTCTTC. Translating gives CAISESGGIYNEQFF.

The chain recombines TRBV9 with TRBJ1-1, with D possibly matching TRBD1 (5 bases). Trimming shortened V by 4 bases and J by 5 bases, and 18 bases separated the two germline ends. Germline loops: CDR1 SGDLS, CDR2 YYNGEE. The CDR3 loop spans 15 amino acids. CDR3 DNA sequence: TGTGCCAGCAGCCCACTGGGAACCGGGGGGACTGAAGCTTTCTTT. Its translation is CASSPLGTGGTEAFF.

The chain recombines TRBV6-5 with TRBJ2-3, with D uncertain. The length of the CDR3 is 14 residues. V was trimmed by 4 bases and J by 1 base, leaving 9 bases between them. CDR1 and CDR2 (germline): MNHEY, SVGAGI. The CDR3: CASSFSQGTDTQYF. The CDR3 DNA reads as TGTGCCAGCAGTTTTTCTCAGGGCACAGATACGCAGTATTTT.

This chain links TRBV27 with TRBJ1-2; TRBD1 agrees at 10 bases. Germline CDR1 reads MNHEY; CDR2 reads SMNVEV (reference sequence). Trimming cost V 5 bases and J 6 bases; bases outside gene matches: 6. This CDR3 spans 14 amino acids. The CDR3 here is CASSRDRGTDGYTF. CDR3 nucleotide sequence: TGTGCCAGCAGTAGGGACAGGGGAACGGATGGCTACACCTTC.

J is TRBJ2-3 and V is TRBV6-5; D unclear. The V and J ends lost 5 bases and 0 bases respectively, with 9 bases between them. Germline CDR1 reads MNHEY; CDR2 reads SVGAGI. The CDR3 is 14 residues long. Here the CDR3 DNA reads TGTGCCAGCAGTAACGGGTGGAGCACAGATACGCAGTATTTT. Amino acid sequence: CASSNGWSTDTQYF.

This clone was recorded a few times. The chain has TRBV7-9 and TRBJ1-3; D call uncertain. V shed 5 bases and J shed 0 bases, with 8 bases lying between them. This CDR3 has 14 amino acids. Germline assignment: CDR1 SEHNR and CDR2 FQNEAQ (reference sequence). CDR3: CASSPRYSGNTIYF. CDR3 nucleotide sequence: TGTGCCAGCAGCCCCCGGTACTCTGGAAACACCATATATTTT.

The rearrangement joins TRBV5-4 to TRBJ1-2; D is unclear. The V gene lost 4 bases and the J gene lost 5 bases, with 9 bases spanning the gap. Germline values: CDR1 SGHNT, CDR2 YYREEE (reference sequence). The CDR3 has 12 residues. The CDR3 DNA reads as TGTGCCAGCAGCCGTGTCCCTTATGGCTACACCTTC. Residues: CASSRVPYGYTF.

The V call is TRBV9, the J call TRBJ2-1, with 16 positions matching TRBD2. J gave up 2 bases and V 3 bases, and 11 bases lay outside the gene matches. This CDR3 region has 20 residues. Germline V gene sequence: CDR1 SGDLS, CDR2 YYNGEE. For the CDR3, the DNA is TGTGCCAGCAGCGCCGATCTTCCGGGACTAGCGGGGGGGCCCTACAATGAGCAGTTCTTC. It yields the protein CASSADLPGLAGGPYNEQFF. The complete variable domain, with remaining parts taken from reference TRBV9 and TRBJ2-1, reads DSGVTQTPKHLITATGQRVTLRCSPRSGDLSVYWYQQSLDQGLQFLIQYYNGEERAKGNILERFSAQQFPDLHSELNLSSLELGDSALYFCASSADLPGLAGGPYNEQFFGPGTRLTVL.

The chain has TRBV5-1 and TRBJ2-7, with D possibly matching TRBD2 (5 bases). V lost 1 base to trimming and J lost 0 bases, with 8 bases between them. This CDR3 contains 14 residues. CDR1 SGHRS and CDR2 YFSETQ come from the germline V gene. CDR3 in amino acids: CASSLSGSSYEQYF. As DNA, the CDR3 is TGCGCCAGCAGCTTGTCGGGGAGCTCCTACGAGCAGTACTTC.

The sample holds one count of this clone. J is TRBJ1-1 and V is TRBV5-1; TRBD1 is a possible D gene (5 bases). The CDR3 consists of 15 residues. Germline V gives CDR1 SGHRS, CDR2 YFSETQ. V was clipped by 2 bases and J by 4 bases, with 15 bases between them. This CDR3 reads CASSLSTAYATEAFF. The CDR3 coding sequence is TGCGCCAGCAGCTTATCGACAGCGTACGCCACTGAAGCTTTCTTT.

The chain recombines TRBV7-9 with TRBJ2-2, with D unclear. Trimming left V 5 bases short and J 4 bases short, with 11 bases between. The CDR3 covers 14 residues. CDR1 and CDR2 from the germline V gene are SEHNR and FQNEAQ (reference sequence). In DNA form, the CDR3 reads TGTGCCAGCAGCCAATGGGTAGCCACCGGGGAGCTGTTTTTT. This gives the protein CASSQWVATGELFF.

This sequence joins TRBV5-1 and TRBJ2-1; D is possibly TRBD2 (7 bases). The V and J ends lost 0 bases and 8 bases respectively, with 12 bases between them. CDR1 and CDR2 from the germline V gene are SGHRS and YFSETQ. This CDR3 has 14 residues. CDR3 DNA sequence: TGCGCCAGCAGCTTGGGACAGGCGGGGGATGAGCAGTTCTTC. Translated: CASSLGQAGDEQFF.

The chain carries TRBV5-1 and TRBJ1-1; the D gene is possibly TRBD1 (6 bases). The CDR3 is 16 residues long. The V gene lost 1 base and the J gene lost 0 bases, with 13 bases spanning the gap. The V gene's germline CDR1 is SGHRS and CDR2 YFSETQ. CDR3 loop: CASSLSGVGMNTEAFF. The CDR3 nucleotides are TGCGCCAGCAGCTTGTCAGGGGTGGGCATGAACACTGAAGCTTTCTTT.

The chain couples TRBV19 to TRBJ1-1; D may be TRBD1 (6 bases). Germline CDR1 LNHDA, CDR2 SQIVND (reference sequence). The CDR3 covers 14 residues. V lost 5 bases, J lost 1 base, and 11 bases lay in between. The CDR3 sequence is CASSVIQGNTEAFF. CDR3 DNA: TGTGCCAGTAGTGTAATACAGGGGAACACTGAAGCTTTCTTT. The complete variable domain, with remaining parts taken from reference TRBV19 and TRBJ1-1, reads DGGITQSPKYLFRKEGQNVTLSCEQNLNHDAMYWYRQDPGQGLRLIYYSQIVNDFQKGDIAEGYSVSREKKESFPLTVTSAQKNPTAFYLCASSVIQGNTEAFFGQGTRLTVV.

With respect to this clone: Other DNA sequences within the sample encode an identical CDR3. The rearrangement joins TRBV2 to TRBJ1-6; the D is unclear. The V end was cut by 5 bases, the J end by 6 bases, with 20 bases between. The CDR3 has 17 residues. Germline V lookup: CDR1 SNHLY, CDR2 FYNNEI. This chain's CDR3 is CASSLQRSSFGNSPLHF. As DNA, the CDR3 is TGTGCCAGCAGTTTACAAAGGTCTAGTTTTGGTAATTCACCCCTCCACTTT. Full variable domain (remainder filled in from reference TRBV2 and TRBJ1-6): EPEVTQTPSHQVTQMGQEVILRCVPISNHLYFYWYRQILGQKVEFLVSFYNNEISEKSEIFDDQFSVERPDGSNFTLKIRSTKLEDSAMYFCASSLQRSSFGNSPLHFGNGTRLTVT.

V usage is TRBV6-5 and J usage is TRBJ1-1; D uncertain. This CDR3 contains 15 residues. V lost 7 bases and J 5 bases, leaving 20 bases between the germline ends. Germline lookup yields CDR1 MNHEY and CDR2 SVGAGI. CDR3 in amino acids: CASTAMGGKGTEAFF. The CDR3 bases are TGTGCCAGCACCGCCATGGGAGGAAAGGGAACTGAAGCTTTCTTT.

The chain carries TRBV7-6 and TRBJ2-2, with D unresolved. The V end lost 1 base, the J end lost 6 bases, and 12 bases lay between the germline ends. This CDR3 is 15 amino acids long. The V gene's germline CDR1 is SGHVS and CDR2 FNYEAQ. CDR3 nucleotides: TGTGCCAGCAGCTTAGGTAGCCTAAGCGCCGGGGAGCTGTTTTTT. Its protein product is CASSLGSLSAGELFF.

The chain employs TRBV11-2 and TRBJ2-1, with a possible D match to TRBD2 (6 bases). The germline V gene encodes CDR1 SGHAT and CDR2 FQNNGV. V shed 5 bases and J shed 5 bases, with 25 bases lying between them. The CDR3 covers 18 residues. The CDR3 bases are TGTGCCAGCAGCCCGCGATCGGGCGGGGTGTTTAGGGACAATGAGCAGTTCTTC. Amino acid sequence: CASSPRSGGVFRDNEQFF.

The J gene is TRBJ2-3, the V gene TRBV5-1, with 11 bases lining up with TRBD2. Germline V lookup: CDR1 SGHRS, CDR2 YFSETQ. This CDR3 contains 16 residues. The ends lost 1 base at V and 6 bases at J; junction bases unmatched: 7. CDR3 bases: TGCGCCAGCAGCTTGATTAGCGGGGGGGCAGGGGATACGCAGTATTTT. Translated: CASSLISGGAGDTQYF.

This clone was found a few times. The V call is TRBV6-6, the J call TRBJ2-7; D possibly corresponds to TRBD2 (5 bases). Germline CDR1 is MNHNY and CDR2 is SVGAGI (reference sequence). CDR3 length: 13 residues. The V gene lost 3 bases and the J gene lost 1 base, with 7 bases spanning the gap. The CDR3 loop reads CASSYRDSYEQYF. CDR3 nucleotide sequence: TGTGCCAGCAGTTATCGGGATTCCTACGAGCAGTACTTC.

The chain has TRBV19 and TRBJ1-1; maybe TRBD1 (6 bases). This CDR3 is built from 15 residues. CDR1 LNHDA and CDR2 SQIVND come from the germline V gene (reference sequence). Trimming cost V 3 bases and J 2 bases, with 13 bases left between them. CDR3 region: CASSMGASGNTEAFF. CDR3 in DNA: TGTGCCAGTAGTATGGGGGCGTCAGGTAACACTGAAGCTTTCTTT.